The 7 T cell receptor beta chains in this list originate from one sample, sequenced in a study of sequential checkpoint blockade in melanoma. Treatment described: randomized to nivolumab then ipilimumab (arm A) or the reverse (arm B). The repertoire was sequenced with immunoSEQ multiplex PCR; TCRdb's copy has only in-frame clones and lacks some. The repertoire holds roughly 17,000 clones, with about 67% as singletons. The sample here was CD8+ T cells sorted from blood (inferred from file names), taken from a patient given nivolumab and ipilimumab in sequence. The receptor source for this set is a human donor with melanoma.

With respect to this clone: The sample has other DNA sequences that encode this CDR3 too. CDR3 DNA: TGTGCCAGCAGTGTAACAGGGGGAGACACCGGGGAGCTGTTTTTT. This encodes CASSVTGGDTGELFF. The rearrangement uses TRBV6-4 and TRBJ2-2, with 8 bases that match TRBD1. J was trimmed by 3 bases and V by 4 bases; bases with no gene match: 4. Germline V gene lookup returns CDR1 MRHNA and CDR2 SNTAGT. The CDR3 length is 15 residues.

The V call is TRBV19, the J call TRBJ1-1; D gene unclear. Germline V CDR1 and CDR2: LNHDA, SQIVND (reference sequence). V lost 8 bases and J 10 bases, leaving 20 bases between the germline ends. There are 13 residues in the CDR3. The CDR3 loop is CASQDTGNKAAFF. CDR3 nucleotides: TGTGCCAGTCAGGATACGGGGAATAAGGCAGCTTTCTTT.

The V gene is TRBV7-8, the J gene TRBJ2-7; TRBD1 is a possible D gene (5 bases). Germline CDR1 reads SGHVS; CDR2 reads FQNEAQ. There are 13 residues in the CDR3. V was trimmed by 10 bases and J by 3 bases, leaving 16 bases between them. This chain's CDR3 is CATGLDRRYEQYF. In nucleotides, the CDR3 is TGTGCCACCGGCTTAGACAGACGCTACGAGCAGTACTTC.

This chain uses TRBV13 with TRBJ2-2; 10 bases align to TRBD2. CDR3 size: 17 residues. CDR1 and CDR2 from the germline V gene are PRHDT and FYEKMQ (reference sequence). V shed 2 bases, J shed 2 bases, and the junction held 5 bases outside the gene matches. As DNA, the CDR3 is TGTGCCAGCAGCTTACCAGGACTAGCGGATAACACCGGGGAGCTGTTTTTT. This encodes CASSLPGLADNTGELFF.

V and J are TRBV5-4 and TRBJ1-1; D uncertain. CDR3 length: 12 residues. The V gene lost 4 bases and the J gene lost 1 base, with 5 bases spanning the gap. Germline V gene sequence: CDR1 SGHNT, CDR2 YYREEE (reference sequence). The CDR3 DNA sequence: TGTGCCAGCAGCCAGTCGAACACTGAAGCTTTCTTT. It is translated as CASSQSNTEAFF.

This rearrangement joins TRBV10-3 to TRBJ2-1; D gene ambiguous. The CDR3 has 13 residues. The V gene's germline CDR1 is ENHRY and CDR2 SYGVKD. The germline V and J ends were trimmed by 2 bases and 4 bases, with 6 bases remaining between them. The CDR3 here is CAISETDYNEQFF. CDR3 DNA: TGTGCCATCAGTGAGACAGATTACAATGAGCAGTTCTTC.

The V and J genes are TRBV27 and TRBJ2-1; the D gene is possibly TRBD1 (5 bases). The V end lost 7 bases, the J end lost 7 bases, and 20 bases lay between the germline ends. The CDR3 runs to 15 residues. Germline values: CDR1 MNHEY, CDR2 SMNVEV (reference sequence). DNA for the CDR3: TGTGCCAGCATCTCACGGTGGGGCAGGCCGAATGAGCAGTTCTTC. It specifies CASISRWGRPNEQFF.